The 27 T cell receptor beta chains in this list originate from one sample, sequenced in a study of long-term antiretroviral therapy in people with HIV (dated by TCRdb to between 2020 and 2023). The immunoSEQ hsTCRB v3.0 assay was used at survey level resolution to sequence the TRB variable region. This is the immuneACCESS table as TCRdb keeps it, with only in-frame sequences that have V and J called. A part of the clones is gone; compared with another copy, unresolved V genes explain less than half, and the rest is unexplained. This sample comprises 32,000 or so clones, 90% of them detected only once. 7% to 9.5% of the sample rests with the top ten. The sequenced sample was unsorted PBMCs, obtained 3.2 years before starting antiretroviral therapy. The receptors shown here come from a man aged 45 to 65 with HIV.

The chain recombines TRBV21-1 with TRBJ2-7; TRBD1 was called by the table and not checked on the DNA. TRBV21-1 is an annotated pseudogene. The CDR3 loop spans 13 amino acids. This CDR3 reads CASSHRGSYEQYF. CDR3 nucleotides: TGTGCCAGCAGTCACAGGGGCTCCTACGAGCAGTACTTC.

The rearrangement joins TRBV5-1 to TRBJ2-1; D gene ambiguous. V lost 3 bases and J 0 bases, leaving 10 bases between the germline ends. This CDR3 is built from 15 residues. The germline CDR1 and CDR2 sequences are SGHRS and YFSETQ. The CDR3 nucleotides read TGCGCCAGCAGCTCGGACGGAGTCTCCTACAATGAGCAGTTCTTC. Translating gives CASSSDGVSYNEQFF.

The gene calls are TRBV7-2 and TRBJ2-1; 10 bases are a match to TRBD2. The CDR3 extends over 16 amino acids. The germline CDR1 and CDR2 sequences are SGHTA and FQGNSA. With 5 bases clipped from V and 0 bases from J, the junction kept 4 bases outside the gene matches. The CDR3 sequence: CASSPSSGSSYNEQFF. In nucleotides, the CDR3 is TGTGCCAGCAGCCCATCTAGCGGGAGCTCCTACAATGAGCAGTTCTTC.

The chain is built from TRBV7-9 and TRBJ2-5, with unresolved D. Looked up from germline, CDR1 is SEHNR and CDR2 is FQNEAQ (reference sequence). The CDR3 extends over 14 amino acids. V lost 1 base, J lost 10 bases, and 16 bases lay in between. The CDR3 DNA is TGTGCCAGCAGCTTAGGGGCCCCCAATCTGGTCCAGTACTTC. This gives the protein CASSLGAPNLVQYF.

The chain uses TRBV4-3 and TRBJ2-7; possibly TRBD1 for D (5 bases). The germline V and J ends were trimmed by 0 bases and 2 bases, with 20 bases remaining between them. The length of the CDR3 is 18 residues. Germline assignment: CDR1 LGHNA and CDR2 YSLEER. CDR3 sequence (DNA): TGCGCCAGCAGCCAAGAATTGGTGAGACAGATCTACGCCTACGAGCAGTACTTC. Its protein is CASSQELVRQIYAYEQYF.

This clone was detected only once. The chain is built from TRBV4-1 and TRBJ2-5; the match to TRBD2 covers 10 bases. The V gene end was trimmed by 2 bases and the J gene end by 3 bases; junction bases not matched to a gene: 3. The CDR3 spans 15 residues. Germline values: CDR1 MGHRA, CDR2 YSYEKL. DNA for the CDR3: TGCGCCAGCAGCCAAACCAGCGGGAGGGAAGAGACCCAGTACTTC. This gives the protein CASSQTSGREETQYF.

This chain connects TRBV28 to TRBJ1-1, with D maybe TRBD1 (6 bases). Germline loops: CDR1 MDHEN, CDR2 SYDVKM. V lost 5 bases and J lost 8, with 12 bases in between. The CDR3 spans 12 residues. The CDR3: CASSLRGREAFF. In nucleotides, the CDR3 is TGTGCCAGCAGTCTCCGGGGGCGAGAAGCTTTCTTT.

V gene TRBV7-8 combines with J gene TRBJ1-2, with D maybe TRBD1 (6 bases). The CDR3 covers 16 residues. The V end was cut by 6 bases, the J end by 1 base, with 18 bases between. CDR1 is SGHVS, CDR2 FQNEAQ, per germline. The CDR3 here is CASSIKQGPNNYGYTF. For the CDR3, the DNA is TGTGCCAGCAGTATAAAACAGGGCCCCAATAACTATGGCTACACCTTC.

This chain joins TRBV5-1 and TRBJ1-6; 7 bases map to TRBD1. The V segment lost 4 bases and the J segment 8 bases; nucleotides outside the gene matches: 6. Germline V gene data show CDR1 as SGHRS and CDR2 as YFSETQ. This CDR3 has 14 amino acids. The CDR3 loop is CASSTGQVYSPLHF. The CDR3 nucleotides read TGCGCCAGCAGCACCGGACAGGTATATTCACCCCTCCACTTT.

The gene calls are TRBV5-1 and TRBJ2-5; 15 positions match TRBD2. V lost 5 bases to trimming and J lost 3 bases; unmatched junction nucleotides: 11. The CDR3 length is 18 residues. CDR1 and CDR2 from the germline V gene are SGHRS and YFSETQ. CDR3 sequence: CASRSGLAGGRGKETQYF. In DNA form, the CDR3 reads TGCGCCAGCAGGTCGGGACTAGCGGGAGGAAGGGGGAAAGAGACCCAGTACTTC.

In nucleotides, the CDR3 is TGTGCCAGCAGTTGGGGGACAGGAGGGCAGCCCCAGCATTTT. Translation gives CASSWGTGGQPQHF. This rearrangement joins TRBV6-5 to TRBJ1-5, with 8 bases fitting TRBD1. J was trimmed by 7 bases and V by 4 bases; bases with no gene match: 6. Germline CDR1 is MNHEY and CDR2 is SVGAGI. The CDR3 sequence is 14 residues long.

The V gene is TRBV5-1, the J gene TRBJ1-1; D is perhaps TRBD1 (6 bases). V was pared by 4 bases and J by 5 bases, with 21 bases between. The CDR3 totals 16 residues. Germline V gene data show CDR1 as SGHRS and CDR2 as YFSETQ. In DNA, the CDR3 is TGCGCCAGCAGCGCCTCTCCCTTTACAGGGAGGACTGAAGCTTTCTTT. Its protein product is CASSASPFTGRTEAFF. The whole variable domain, remainder taken from reference TRBV5-1 and TRBJ1-1, is KAGVTQTPRYLIKTRGQQVTLSCSPISGHRSVSWYQQTPGQGLQFLFEYFSETQRNKGNFPGRFSGRQFSNSRSEMNVSTLELGDSALYLCASSASPFTGRTEAFFGQGTRLTVV.

This chain links TRBV5-1 with TRBJ2-7; the D is unclear. With 4 bases removed from V and 6 bases from J, the gap between germline ends came to 20 bases. The germline V gene encodes CDR1 SGHRS and CDR2 YFSETQ. This CDR3 contains 15 residues. The CDR3 loop reads CASSRPEDHLPEQYF. CDR3 coding DNA: TGCGCCAGCAGCCGACCCGAGGACCACCTCCCCGAGCAGTACTTC.

The rearrangement links TRBV5-4 to TRBJ2-1; 7 bases map to TRBD2. The CDR3 runs to 13 residues. Germline trimming cut 3 bases from V and 6 bases from J; bases unmatched to any gene: 3. Per the germline V gene, CDR1 is SGHNT and CDR2 is YYREEE (reference sequence). The CDR3 reads CASSSGGSNEQFF. The CDR3 nucleotides are TGTGCCAGCAGCTCGGGGGGTAGCAATGAGCAGTTCTTC.

The CDR3 here is CASSLDGGYSSPLHF. In nucleotides, the CDR3 is TGTGCCAGCAGCTTAGACGGGGGGTACTCCTCACCCCTCCACTTT. The chain couples TRBV7-2 to TRBJ1-6, with a weak D call TRBD1 (5 bases). Trimming cost V 1 base and J 10 bases, with 14 bases left between them. Germline CDR1 is SGHTA and CDR2 is FQGNSA. The CDR3 is 15 residues long.

The chain uses TRBV6-5 and TRBJ1-1, with TRBD1 identical over 7 bases. The CDR3 is 15 amino acids. The V and J ends lost 6 bases and 2 bases, in that order; junction bases with no gene match: 9. CDR1 and CDR2 from the germline V gene are MNHEY and SVGAGI. The CDR3 loop is CASRPWTGGNTEAFF. In nucleotides, the CDR3 is TGTGCCAGCAGGCCCTGGACAGGAGGTAACACTGAAGCTTTCTTT.

The sample holds one count of this clone. This rearrangement joins TRBV5-1 to TRBJ1-2; D may be TRBD1 (6 bases). This CDR3 has 14 residues. From germline, CDR1 is SGHRS and CDR2 YFSETQ. V was cut by 1 base and J by 4 bases, with 11 bases left in between. The CDR3 DNA sequence: TGCGCCAGCAGCTTGATTGTGGACAGCTATGGCTACACCTTC. Encoded protein: CASSLIVDSYGYTF.

This clone was recorded a few times. The J gene is TRBJ1-2, the V gene TRBV7-8; the match to TRBD1 covers 11 bases. This CDR3 contains 16 residues. Per germline, CDR1 SGHVS and CDR2 FQNEAQ. With V trimmed by 1 base and J by 5 bases, 6 bases remained unmatched. The CDR3 region is CASSLVGQGAFYGYTF. The CDR3, as DNA: TGTGCCAGCAGCTTAGTTGGACAGGGGGCGTTTTATGGCTACACCTTC.

J is TRBJ2-7 and V is TRBV5-1; 9 bases fit TRBD1. From germline, CDR1 is SGHRS and CDR2 YFSETQ. With 1 base clipped from V and 6 bases from J, the junction kept 11 bases outside the gene matches. This CDR3 has 16 residues. This chain's CDR3 is CASSLLGQGILGEQYF. The DNA for the CDR3 is TGCGCCAGCAGCTTGTTGGGACAGGGCATCCTCGGCGAGCAGTACTTC.

The chain employs TRBV30 and TRBJ2-3; no clear D. The CDR3 is 12 residues long. V was cut by 8 bases and J by 4 bases, with 13 bases left in between. Germline CDR1 GTSNPN, CDR2 SVGIG (reference sequence). DNA for the CDR3: TGTGCCGCTTTTAGCATAGCAGATACGCAGTATTTT. Encoded protein: CAAFSIADTQYF.

V usage is TRBV7-9 and J usage is TRBJ1-6; D gene uncertain. This CDR3 region has 13 residues. Trimming left V 1 base short and J 8 bases short, with 6 bases between. The germline gives CDR1 SEHNR, CDR2 FQNEAQ (reference sequence). Here the CDR3 DNA reads TGTGCCAGCAGCTTAGATGCGGATTCACCCCTCCACTTT. Translated: CASSLDADSPLHF. Complete variable domain (other parts from reference TRBV7-9 and TRBJ1-6): DTGVSQNPRHKITKRGQNVTFRCDPISEHNRLYWYRQTLGQGPEFLTYFQNEAQLEKSRLLSDRFSAERPKGSFSTLEIQRTEQGDSAMYLCASSLDADSPLHFGNGTRLTVT.

The chain combines TRBV5-4 with TRBJ2-7, with TRBD2 identical over 12 bases. Germline assignment: CDR1 SGHNT and CDR2 YYREEE (reference sequence). The V and J ends lost 3 bases and 4 bases, in that order; junction bases with no gene match: 5. The length of the CDR3 is 15 residues. The CDR3 loop is CASSSRTSGDYEQYF. CDR3 in DNA: TGTGCCAGCAGCTCCCGGACTAGCGGGGATTACGAGCAGTACTTC.

This sequence joins TRBV2 and TRBJ2-5, with 7 bases that match TRBD1. The germline gives CDR1 SNHLY, CDR2 FYNNEI. CDR3 size: 15 residues. V lost 8 bases, J lost 2 bases, and 11 bases stayed unmatched. The CDR3 loop reads CASGDDRAEQETQYF. The DNA of the CDR3 is TGTGCCAGCGGAGATGACAGGGCGGAACAAGAGACCCAGTACTTC.

The genes are TRBV20-1 and TRBJ2-3; tentative D call: TRBD2 (5 bases). The CDR3 has 11 residues. The V and J ends lost 6 bases and 6 bases respectively, with 10 bases between them. The germline V gene encodes CDR1 DFQATT and CDR2 SNEGSKA (reference sequence). DNA for the CDR3: TGCAGTGCCCAACTAGTGGATACGCAGTATTTT. Protein product: CSAQLVDTQYF.

For the CDR3, the DNA is TGCGCCAGCAGCTCGGGGATCTCTGGGGCCAACGTCCTGACTTTC. This sequence encodes CASSSGISGANVLTF. This chain joins TRBV5-1 and TRBJ2-6, with a possible D match to TRBD2 (5 bases). Germline V gives CDR1 SGHRS, CDR2 YFSETQ. This CDR3 spans 15 amino acids. Trimming took off 3 bases at V and 0 bases at J, with 7 bases between the two ends.

The V call is TRBV7-6, the J call TRBJ1-2, with a tentative D call TRBD1 (6 bases). Trimming left V 5 bases short and J 4 bases short, with 11 bases between. Germline CDR1 SGHVS, CDR2 FNYEAQ. The CDR3 has 13 amino acids. This CDR3 reads CASSPTGIYGYTF. CDR3 nucleotide sequence: TGTGCCAGCAGCCCTACAGGGATCTATGGCTACACCTTC.

The chain links TRBV6-1 to TRBJ1-2; TRBD1 agrees at 8 bases. This CDR3 is built from 15 residues. Unmatched junction bases numbered 13, after V lost 7 bases and J lost 6 bases. The germline gives CDR1 MNHNS, CDR2 SASEGT. Written as DNA, the CDR3 is TGTGCCAGCACCCCATGGCGGCAGGGGGCGGATGGCTACACCTTC. This sequence encodes CASTPWRQGADGYTF.